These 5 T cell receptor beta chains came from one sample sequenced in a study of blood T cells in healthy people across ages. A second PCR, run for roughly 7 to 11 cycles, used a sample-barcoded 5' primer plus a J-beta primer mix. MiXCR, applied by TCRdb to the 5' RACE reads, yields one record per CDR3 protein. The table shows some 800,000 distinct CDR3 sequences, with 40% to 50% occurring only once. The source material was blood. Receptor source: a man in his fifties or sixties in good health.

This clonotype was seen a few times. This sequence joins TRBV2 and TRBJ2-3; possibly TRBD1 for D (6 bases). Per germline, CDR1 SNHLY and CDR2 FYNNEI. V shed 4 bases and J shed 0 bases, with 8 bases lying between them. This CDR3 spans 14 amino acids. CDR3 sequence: CASSVDRSTDTQYF. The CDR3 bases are TGTGCCAGCAGTGTTGACAGGAGCACAGATACGCAGTATTTT.

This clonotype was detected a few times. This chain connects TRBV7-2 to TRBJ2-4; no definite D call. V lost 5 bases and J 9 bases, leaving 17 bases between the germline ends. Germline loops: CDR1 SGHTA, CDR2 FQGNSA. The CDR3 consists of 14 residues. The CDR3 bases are TGTGCCAGCAGCCCTACCGCACCGACCCGCATTCAGTACTTC. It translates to CASSPTAPTRIQYF.

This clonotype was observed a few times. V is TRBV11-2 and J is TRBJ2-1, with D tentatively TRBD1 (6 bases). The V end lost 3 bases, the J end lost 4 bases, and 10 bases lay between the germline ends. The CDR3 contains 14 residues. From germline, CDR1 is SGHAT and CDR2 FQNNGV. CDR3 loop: CASSFTDSYNEQFF. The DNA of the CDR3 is TGTGCCAGCAGCTTTACGGACAGTTACAATGAGCAGTTCTTC.

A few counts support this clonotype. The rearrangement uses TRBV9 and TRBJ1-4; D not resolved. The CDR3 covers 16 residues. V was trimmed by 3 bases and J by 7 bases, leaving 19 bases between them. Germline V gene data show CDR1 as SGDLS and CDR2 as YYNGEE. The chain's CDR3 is CASSGGFGPLREKLFF. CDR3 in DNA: TGTGCCAGCAGCGGAGGGTTTGGGCCTTTACGTGAAAAACTGTTTTTT.

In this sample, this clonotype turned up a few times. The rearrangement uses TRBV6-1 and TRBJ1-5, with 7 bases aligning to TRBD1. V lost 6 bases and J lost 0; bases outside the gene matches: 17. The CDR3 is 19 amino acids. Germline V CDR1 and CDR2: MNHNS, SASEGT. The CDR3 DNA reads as TGTGCCAGCAGCGATACCGGGACAGTAGTTTGGAATAGCAATCAGCCCCAGCATTTT. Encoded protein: CASSDTGTVVWNSNQPQHF.